A single sample is the source of the 16 T cell receptor beta chains below, sequenced in a study of metastatic and nonmetastatic thyroid tumors. From the PCR reads, TCRdb re-called clones with MiXCR. The table records tens of thousands of clones, over 9.5% of them present only once. No patient received treatment before thyroid surgery. Sequenced input: blood. The receptors here all came from a female donor with papillary thyroid cancer or a benign thyroid nodule (not recorded which). Some clones in this sample may be carry-over from other donors' samples.

On this clone: The junction and the germline gene differ at one end; a read error may be behind it. This chain uses TRBV18 with TRBJ2-3; a possible D gene is TRBD1 (5 bases). Germline V gives CDR1 KGHSH, CDR2 LQKENI. CDR3 length equals 16 residues. The CDR3 region has the DNA TGTGCCAGCTCACCCCCGACAGCTTCTGGCACAGATACGCGGTATTTT. Translation: CASSPPTASGTDTRYF.

The V gene is TRBV4-1, the J gene TRBJ1-5; TRBD1 aligns across 7 bases. There are 15 residues in the CDR3. Germline CDR1 and CDR2: MGHRA and YSYEKL. The trim removed 4 bases at V and 0 bases at J, leaving 3 bases unmatched. The CDR3 region has the DNA TGCGCCAGCAGCCCCGGGACAGTTAGCAATCAGCCCCAGCATTTT. Amino acid sequence: CASSPGTVSNQPQHF.

As concerns this clone: One end of the junction does not line up with germline, which may come from a read error. The rearrangement uses TRBV24-1 and TRBJ1-1; 7 positions agree with TRBD1. This CDR3 has 14 amino acids. CDR1 is KGHDR and CDR2 is SFDVKD in the germline V gene. CDR3 sequence (DNA): TGTGCCACCAGTGTCCGAAGACAGGGCACTGAAGCTTTATTT. Its translation is CATSVRRQGTEALF.

A remark on this clone: Other DNA sequences in the same sample also yield this CDR3. This sequence joins TRBV20-1 and TRBJ1-2, with no clear D. The germline V and J ends were trimmed by 6 bases and 6 bases, with 20 bases remaining between them. Germline values: CDR1 DFQATT, CDR2 SNEGSKA (reference sequence). This CDR3 region has 14 residues. CDR3 DNA sequence: TGCAGTGCCGCTCCGTGGGGTAGTACTGATGGCTACACCTTC. This encodes CSAAPWGSTDGYTF.

This clone has at least ten counts. The chain is built from TRBV13 and TRBJ2-7; D not certain. Trimming removed 5 bases at V and 6 bases at J, with 14 bases between. This CDR3 is 13 amino acids long. Germline V lookup: CDR1 PRHDT, CDR2 FYEKMQ (reference sequence). This CDR3 reads CASSPGGPSEQYF. In nucleotides, the CDR3 is TGTGCCAGCAGCCCCGGTGGTCCGAGCGAGCAGTACTTC.

A note on this clone: This clone may be a read error of a much larger clone one base away. This specimen includes other DNA sequences encoding the same CDR3. This sequence joins TRBV20-1 and TRBJ2-3, with a weak D call TRBD1 (6 bases). CDR1 and CDR2 from the germline V gene are DFQATT and SNEGSKA (reference sequence). The V end lost 6 bases, the J end lost 0 bases, and 16 bases lay between the germline ends. This CDR3 spans 15 amino acids. CDR3 sequence: CSATPTGFSTDTQYF. CDR3 nucleotide sequence: TGCAGTGCAACACCGACAGGATTTAGCACAGATACGCAGTATTTT.

Ten or more counts support this clone. The chain has TRBV5-1 and TRBJ1-2; D might be TRBD1 (5 bases). This CDR3 contains 14 residues. Germline V gene data show CDR1 as SGHRS and CDR2 as YFSETQ. Trimming took 0 bases from V and 7 from J, leaving 13 bases between them. CDR3: CASSLERGEIGYTF. CDR3 DNA sequence: TGCGCCAGCAGCTTGGAGCGGGGGGAAATTGGCTACACCTTC.

This clone came up many times. The chain is built from TRBV11-2 and TRBJ1-5, with D hard to call. This CDR3 comprises 13 residues. Between the trimmed V and J ends, which lost 1 base and 7 bases, there was a span of 8 bases. Germline values: CDR1 SGHAT, CDR2 FQNNGV. Here the CDR3 DNA reads TGTGCCAGCAGCTTAGGAGGTCGGCAGCCCCAGCATTTT. It specifies CASSLGGRQPQHF.

Concerning this clone: One end of the junction is discordant with germline, which a read error may explain. The chain has TRBV6-1 and TRBJ1-2, with 9 bases identical to TRBD1. The germline V gene encodes CDR1 MNHNS and CDR2 SASEGT. The CDR3 spans 14 residues. The CDR3, as DNA: TGTGCCATCAGTGCCCAGGACAGGGGCTATGGCTACACCTTC. Residues: CAISAQDRGYGYTF.

By share of the sample, this clone is medium-sized (0.01 to 0.1%). The V and J genes are TRBV6-1 and TRBJ2-1; 7 bases match TRBD2. J gave up 9 bases and V 5 bases, and 7 bases lay outside the gene matches. The germline CDR1 and CDR2 sequences are MNHNS and SASEGT. The CDR3 is 13 residues long. The CDR3 here is CASSSGGYGEQFF. CDR3 DNA: TGTGCCAGCAGTTCGGGGGGTTACGGTGAGCAGTTCTTC.

This chain uses TRBV10-1 with TRBJ1-6, with D hard to call. Germline CDR1 reads WNHNN; CDR2 reads SYGVQD (reference sequence). The ends were cut back, 8 bases at V and 6 bases at J, with 11 bases in the middle. The CDR3 extends over 13 amino acids. The CDR3 nucleotides read TGCGCCAGCGGTGCGTACATTAATTCACCCCTCCACTTT. Translated, it gives CASGAYINSPLHF.

There are many counts of this clone. The chain couples TRBV28 to TRBJ1-5, with 11 bases fitting TRBD1. J gave up 4 bases and V 6 bases, and 8 bases lay outside the gene matches. This CDR3 has 16 amino acids. Germline lookup yields CDR1 MDHEN and CDR2 SYDVKM. This CDR3 is CASRTGTGGLNQPQHF. CDR3 coding DNA: TGTGCCAGCAGAACCGGGACAGGGGGGCTAAATCAGCCCCAGCATTTT.

In its sample, this clone was seen many times. The chain recombines TRBV19 with TRBJ1-5; TRBD1 agrees at 8 bases. Germline V lookup: CDR1 LNHDA, CDR2 SQIVND (reference sequence). There are 14 residues in the CDR3. The V segment lost 6 bases and the J segment 7 bases; nucleotides outside the gene matches: 8. The CDR3 coding sequence is TGTGCCAGTAGCACAGGACAGGGCGGGCAGCCCCAGCATTTT. Its protein is CASSTGQGGQPQHF. Full variable domain (rest looked up from reference TRBV19 and TRBJ1-5): DGGITQSPKYLFRKEGQNVTLSCEQNLNHDAMYWYRQDPGQGLRLIYYSQIVNDFQKGDIAEGYSVSREKKESFPLTVTSAQKNPTAFYLCASSTGQGGQPQHFGDGTRLSIL.

This clone was observed at least ten times. The same CDR3 is also encoded by other DNA sequences in this sample. The rearrangement uses TRBV20-1 and TRBJ2-1, with 10 positions matching TRBD2. V dropped 4 bases and J dropped 4; count of bases not matched to a gene: 7. The CDR3 sequence is 15 residues long. The germline gives CDR1 DFQATT, CDR2 SNEGSKA (reference sequence). The CDR3 region is CSATPGTSVYNEQFF. The CDR3 nucleotides are TGCAGTGCTACCCCCGGGACTAGCGTATACAATGAGCAGTTCTTC.

At least ten counts were recorded for this clone. The rearrangement joins TRBV7-3 to TRBJ1-1, with D maybe TRBD1 (5 bases). Germline lookup yields CDR1 SGHTA and CDR2 FQGTGA. The CDR3 totals 14 residues. Deletions cut 2 bases from V and 2 bases from J, with 9 bases between. The CDR3 DNA sequence: TGTGCCAGCAGCTTACATCAGGGTAACACTGAAGCTTTCTTT. It encodes CASSLHQGNTEAFF.

This clone was observed at least ten times. V is TRBV4-1 and J is TRBJ2-3; D gene uncertain. V lost 4 bases to trimming and J lost 2 bases, with 13 bases between them. This CDR3 has 15 amino acids. Germline CDR1 reads MGHRA; CDR2 reads YSYEKL. CDR3 bases: TGCGCCAGCAGCCGGCAATGGCCTCCCACAGATACGCAGTATTTT. It codes for CASSRQWPPTDTQYF.